This TCR beta chain was found in a study of T cell repertoires and HLA-DP antigens. Study context: The donors, ranging 18-to-29 to 60-to-69 years, included a couple of males and one female. Sorted CD137+CD4+ samples averaged around 230 ng DNA; pre-culture CD4+ samples, 900 to 1,500 ng. Study-wide points: The CD4+ repertoire was not split into naive and memory.

Some clones are missing from TCRdb's copy, which holds only in-frame ones; the method was immunoSEQ multiplex PCR. The data contain approximately 110,000 clones, approximately 92% of them seen just once; the ten biggest clones take up about 0.27%. Trimming removed 6 bases from V and 6 bases from J, with 24 bases in between. CDR3 length: 17 residues. Germline V gene sequence: CDR1 MDHEN, CDR2 SYDVKM. In regard to this clone: Its antigen is unknown.

Sequencing used CD4+ T cells from PBMCs. This sequence originates from a woman younger than 35 in good health and CMV-seronegative. The chain links TRBV28 to TRBJ1-5; D call uncertain. The CDR3 DNA follows: TGTGCCAGCAGCGCAGCCGGACGAAGGAAAGGTGGTCAGCCCCAGCATTTT. This sequence encodes CASSAAGRRKGGQPQHF. The full variable domain, in which reference TRBV28 and TRBJ1-5 provide the parts outside the CDR3, is DVKVTQSSRYLVKRTGEKVFLECVQDMDHENMFWYRQDPGLGLRLIYFSYDVKMKEKGDIPEGYSVSREKKERFSLILESASTNQTSMYLCASSAAGRRKGGQPQHFGDGTRLSIL.